Following are 12 T cell receptor beta chains from one sample sequenced in a study of CD8 T cells in ankylosing spondylitis. General observations from the study: Typical of ankylosing spondylitis blood, it appeared, was a TCR beta motif of about eight highly homologous variants.

Their target antigens are unknown. TCRdb called the 5' RACE reads again in MiXCR, with one record for every CDR3 protein. This sample has about 220,000 distinct CDR3 sequences, with about 7% found just once. Specimen: blood, either unsorted or a sorted T cell fraction (not recorded which). These TCRs come from a male donor with ankylosing spondylitis.

This clonotype was seen ten or more times. The gene calls are TRBV12-3 or TRBV12-4 and TRBJ2-7, with 7 positions matching TRBD1. The CDR3 consists of 16 residues. V trimming: 3 bases; J trimming: 7 bases; junction bases outside the gene matches: 15. The CDR3 reads CASSFVPGQRPFEQYF. The DNA for the CDR3 is TGTGCCAGCAGTTTCGTGCCGGGACAGAGACCCTTTGAGCAGTACTTC.

The chain combines TRBV5-6 with TRBJ1-1; TRBD1 is a possible D gene (5 bases). Trimming cost V 4 bases and J 0 bases, with 13 bases left between them. Germline assignment: CDR1 SGHDT and CDR2 YYEEEE. The CDR3 consists of 15 residues. For the CDR3, the DNA is TGTGCCAGCAGCCGCCGCGGGACTTTGAACACTGAAGCTTTCTTT. This codes for CASSRRGTLNTEAFF. The full variable domain, its missing parts supplied by reference TRBV5-6 and TRBJ1-1, is DAGVTQSPTHLIKTRGQQVTLRCSPKSGHDTVSWYQQALGQGPQFIFQYYEEEERQRGNFPDRFSGHQFPNYSSELNVNALLLGDSALYLCASSRRGTLNTEAFFGQGTRLTVV.

This clonotype showed up just a few times. The rearrangement links TRBV6-2 or TRBV6-3 to TRBJ2-1; D is uncertain. The length of the CDR3 is 17 residues. V dropped 5 bases and J dropped 0 bases, with 17 bases sitting between them. Germline values: CDR1 MNHEY, CDR2 SVGEGT. CDR3 in DNA: TGTGCCAGCAGTGAACACGGAGTATTGAGCTCCTACAATGAGCAGTTCTTC. Translated, it gives CASSEHGVLSSYNEQFF.

This clonotype has just a few counts. V and J are TRBV28 and TRBJ2-1; TRBD1 agrees at 7 bases. The germline V gene has CDR1 MDHEN and CDR2 SYDVKM. CDR3 length: 15 residues. V gave up 3 bases and J gave up 5 bases; unmatched junction bases: 7. The CDR3 DNA reads TGTGCCAGCAGTTTTAGTCCAGGGGGAAACAATGAGCAGTTCTTC. This encodes CASSFSPGGNNEQFF.

This clonotype was recorded a few times. The V call is TRBV4-1, the J call TRBJ1-2; 7 bases are shared with TRBD1. V shed 4 bases and J 0 bases; nucleotides not matched to a gene: 5. The germline V gene encodes CDR1 MGHRA and CDR2 YSYEKL. There are 15 residues in the CDR3. CDR3 loop: CASSPGQRANYGYTF. The DNA of the CDR3 is TGCGCCAGCAGCCCGGGACAGCGAGCTAACTATGGCTACACCTTC.

This clonotype was detected ten times or more. The chain uses TRBV9 and TRBJ1-1; D is undetermined. Between the trimmed V and J ends, which lost 8 bases and 0 bases, there was a span of 8 bases. Germline assignment: CDR1 SGDLS and CDR2 YYNGEE. The CDR3 extends over 12 amino acids. CDR3 in amino acids: CASGGMNTEAFF. Written as DNA, the CDR3 is TGTGCCAGTGGAGGGATGAACACTGAAGCTTTCTTT. The whole variable domain, filled in from reference TRBV9 and TRBJ1-1, reads DSGVTQTPKHLITATGQRVTLRCSPRSGDLSVYWYQQSLDQGLQFLIQYYNGEERAKGNILERFSAQQFPDLHSELNLSSLELGDSALYFCASGGMNTEAFFGQGTRLTVV.

In its sample, this clonotype was seen many times. The rearrangement uses TRBV7-9 and TRBJ1-2, with TRBD1 matching over 10 bases. The CDR3 extends over 15 amino acids. The V gene end was trimmed by 4 bases and the J gene end by 6 bases; junction bases not matched to a gene: 8. Germline CDR1 SEHNR, CDR2 FQNEAQ (reference sequence). This chain's CDR3 is CASSYGTGAGDGYTF. The CDR3 coding sequence is TGTGCCAGCAGCTACGGGACAGGGGCGGGCGATGGCTACACCTTC.

This clonotype was seen many times. This chain joins TRBV20-1 and TRBJ2-1; 11 bases fit TRBD2. The CDR3 spans 16 residues. Germline trimming cut 0 bases from V and 0 bases from J; bases unmatched to any gene: 1. Germline V gene lookup returns CDR1 DFQATT and CDR2 SNEGSKA (reference sequence). The CDR3, as DNA: TGCAGTGCTAGAGAAACTAGCGGGAGCTCCTACAATGAGCAGTTCTTC. Its protein product is CSARETSGSSYNEQFF.

A note on this clonotype: An end of the junction differs from the germline gene, which may be a read error. The CDR3 protein is CASRGGPNAAF. For the CDR3, the DNA is TGTGCCAGCCGGGGCGGGCCAAACGCGGCGTTC. The chain combines TRBV3-1 with TRBJ2-7; D could derive from TRBD1 or TRBD2 (5 bases each). This CDR3 contains 11 residues. Per the germline V gene, CDR1 is LGHDT and CDR2 is YNNKEL (reference sequence).

This clonotype was seen repeatedly, ten times or more. V usage is TRBV7-6 and J usage is TRBJ1-2; D is perhaps TRBD1 (5 bases). V was shortened by 1 base and J by 3 bases, with 9 bases between the two germline ends. This CDR3 has 14 residues. Germline lookup yields CDR1 SGHVS and CDR2 FNYEAQ. CDR3 protein: CASSLGSGYYGYTF. CDR3 DNA: TGTGCCAGCAGCTTAGGCTCAGGGTACTATGGCTACACCTTC.

This clonotype was observed a handful of times. For the CDR3, the DNA is TGTGCCAGCAGCTTCGGAGCCCCGAATGAGCAGTTCTTC. Translating gives CASSFGAPNEQFF. The chain recombines TRBV7-9 with TRBJ2-1; the D is unclear. Per germline, CDR1 SEHNR and CDR2 FQNEAQ (reference sequence). This CDR3 is 13 amino acids long. Trimming took 3 bases from V and 7 from J, leaving 10 bases between them.

The genes are TRBV4-2 and TRBJ2-2, with D uncertain. The V end lost 1 base, the J end lost 5 bases, and 14 bases lay between the germline ends. Germline V CDR1 and CDR2: LGHNA, YNFKEQ. There are 16 residues in the CDR3. As DNA, the CDR3 is TGTGCCAGCAGCCAAGGGGCCTCCAAAGGTACCGGGGAGCTGTTTTTT. This encodes CASSQGASKGTGELFF.